The present TCR beta chain was sequenced within a study of blood T cell repertoires in COVID-19. Germline V lookup: CDR1 LNHNV, CDR2 YYDKDF (reference sequence). V dropped 2 bases and J dropped 5 bases, with 15 bases sitting between them. This CDR3 has 16 amino acids. Clones were read by immunoSEQ multiplex PCR, and TCRdb kept only the in-frame ones, dropping some. The sample holds 330,000 or so clones, 88% seen once. The sequenced sample consisted of PBMCs or T cells enriched from blood (not recorded which). The rearrangement links TRBV15 to TRBJ1-4; a possible D gene is TRBD1 (6 bases). This receptor was taken from a woman younger than 45 who had been exposed to COVID-19. CDR3 region: CATSRNTDRLNEKLFF. CDR3 DNA sequence: TGTGCCACCAGCAGAAACACTGACAGGCTAAATGAAAAACTGTTTTTT.